Each of the 8 T cell receptor beta chains below was sequenced from the same sample in a study of blood T cell repertoires in COVID-19. Profiled with immunoSEQ multiplex PCR; TCRdb holds only in-frame clones, not every one. This repertoire shows about 310,000 clones, roughly 85% found once; its top ten account for 2.2%. Source material: PBMCs or T cells enriched from blood (not recorded which). The receptor source for this set is a man under 40 who had recovered from COVID-19.

The gene calls are TRBV19 and TRBJ2-2; D is possibly TRBD1 (6 bases). The germline V and J ends were trimmed by 4 bases and 4 bases, with 10 bases remaining between them. Germline V gene data show CDR1 as LNHDA and CDR2 as SQIVND (reference sequence). The CDR3 sequence is 14 residues long. The DNA of the CDR3 is TGTGCCAGTAGTAAACAGGGTATCACCGGGGAGCTGTTTTTT. It codes for CASSKQGITGELFF.

This clone was detected once. The CDR3 DNA reads as TGTGCCTCCTCCTTGGGGGGACCAAATGAAAAACTGTTTTTT. Amino acid sequence: CASSLGGPNEKLFF. The V call is TRBV10-3, the J call TRBJ1-4, with a tentative D call TRBD1 (5 bases). Germline CDR1 and CDR2: ENHRY and SYGVKD. The V gene lost 11 bases and the J gene lost 5 bases, with 18 bases spanning the gap. The CDR3 spans 14 residues.

DNA of the CDR3: TGTGCCAGCAGCCCCAGAATTGAGGGTTATGAGGAGGCTTTCTTT. Translation: CASSPRIEGYEEAFF. The chain uses TRBV11-2 and TRBJ1-1; D gene unclear. The V end was cut by 5 bases, the J end by 11 bases, with 24 bases between. Germline CDR1 is SGHAT and CDR2 is FQNNGV. The CDR3 covers 15 residues.

This clone was seen a handful of times. This chain links TRBV28 with TRBJ2-3; tentatively, D is TRBD2 (5 bases). CDR1 and CDR2 from the germline V gene are MDHEN and SYDVKM. The CDR3 loop spans 14 amino acids. With 3 bases removed from V and 1 base from J, the gap between germline ends came to 8 bases. In DNA, the CDR3 is TGTGCCAGCAGTTTTGTGGGAGGCACAGATACGCAGTATTTT. This sequence encodes CASSFVGGTDTQYF.

This clone was seen a single time. The chain joins TRBV29-1 to TRBJ1-2, with a tentative D call TRBD1 (6 bases). The length of the CDR3 is 11 residues. Germline CDR1 is SQVTM and CDR2 is ANQGSEA. Trimming pared 1 base from V and 11 bases from J, leaving 11 bases between. CDR3 in amino acids: CSVEVGGAYTF. The CDR3 DNA reads TGCAGCGTTGAAGTCGGGGGGGCTTACACCTTC.

The chain links TRBV7-9 to TRBJ1-3, with D possibly matching TRBD1 (5 bases). CDR3 size: 14 residues. CDR1 and CDR2 from the germline V gene are SEHNR and FQNEAQ (reference sequence). CDR3 protein: CAYRVGPSGNTIYF. The CDR3 DNA follows: TGTGCTTACCGTGTGGGGCCCTCTGGAAACACCATATATTTT.

The J gene is TRBJ2-3, the V gene TRBV15; possible D gene TRBD1, 6 bases. CDR1 is LNHNV and CDR2 is YYDKDF in the germline V gene (reference sequence). Trimming cost V 0 bases and J 7 bases, with 11 bases left between them. This CDR3 spans 14 amino acids. CDR3 sequence reads: CATSRDKGQNTQYF. The DNA of the CDR3 is TGTGCCACCAGCAGAGATAAGGGACAAAATACGCAGTATTTT.

CDR3: CASSLYRDSNQPQHF. CDR3 bases: TGTGCCAGCAGCTTATACAGGGATAGCAATCAGCCCCAGCATTTT. V gene TRBV7-2 combines with J gene TRBJ1-5, with D maybe TRBD1 (6 bases). This CDR3 region has 15 residues. Germline lookup yields CDR1 SGHTA and CDR2 FQGNSA. Trimming took off 2 bases at V and 0 bases at J, with 8 bases between the two ends.